These 21 T cell receptor beta chains were sequenced from one sample in a study of blood T cell repertoires in COVID-19. Method: immunoSEQ multiplex PCR; TCRdb's copy keeps in-frame clones and lacks some. This sample has 200,000 to 250,000 clones, with approximately 85% found just once. The sample comprised peripheral blood. These receptors were collected from a woman in her 70s with COVID-19, enrolled during active disease.

The chain has TRBV7-3 and TRBJ2-5; D remains ambiguous. The germline V gene encodes CDR1 SGHTA and CDR2 FQGTGA. The CDR3 contains 14 residues. V was trimmed by 5 bases and J by 4 bases, leaving 14 bases between them. CDR3 nucleotide sequence: TGTGCCAGCAGCCCAACTGGAGAGACAGAGACCCAGTACTTC. It encodes CASSPTGETETQYF.

This clone was recorded once. This chain uses TRBV11-2 with TRBJ1-5; D is perhaps TRBD1 (5 bases). Germline V gene lookup returns CDR1 SGHAT and CDR2 FQNNGV. The CDR3 length is 15 residues. Trimming left V 0 bases short and J 3 bases short, with 9 bases between. The CDR3 loop is CASSLEGRDNQPQHF. The CDR3 nucleotides are TGTGCCAGCAGCTTAGAGGGCAGGGACAATCAGCCCCAGCATTTT. The whole variable domain, filled in from reference TRBV11-2 and TRBJ1-5, reads EAGVAQSPRYKIIEKRQSVAFWCNPISGHATLYWYQQILGQGPKLLIQFQNNGVVDDSQLPKDRFSAERLKGVDSTLKIQPAKLEDSAVYLCASSLEGRDNQPQHFGDGTRLSIL.

The genes are TRBV6-6 and TRBJ1-1, with D perhaps TRBD1 (5 bases). V gave up 2 bases and J gave up 1 base, with 14 bases separating them. The germline CDR1 and CDR2 sequences are MNHNY and SVGAGI (reference sequence). The CDR3 runs 16 residues. CDR3: CASSYPPGGTNTEAFF. The CDR3 bases are TGTGCCAGCAGTTACCCCCCTGGGGGGACGAACACTGAAGCTTTCTTT.

The V call is TRBV5-6, the J call TRBJ2-5, with 10 bases fitting TRBD2. Germline lookup yields CDR1 SGHDT and CDR2 YYEEEE. CDR3 size: 16 residues. The V and J ends lost 0 bases and 5 bases, in that order; junction bases with no gene match: 7. CDR3 DNA: TGTGCCAGCAGCTTGGACCTAGCGGGAGCTTGGGAGACCCAGTACTTC. Protein product: CASSLDLAGAWETQYF.

This rearrangement joins TRBV18 to TRBJ1-1; the match to TRBD1 covers 8 bases. Germline trimming cut 3 bases from V and 4 bases from J; bases unmatched to any gene: 10. Germline V gene lookup returns CDR1 KGHSH and CDR2 LQKENI. The CDR3 has 16 residues. The CDR3 region is CASSPPDPDRATEAFF. The CDR3 bases are TGTGCCAGCTCACCTCCAGACCCGGACAGGGCCACTGAAGCTTTCTTT. Complete variable domain (other parts from reference TRBV18 and TRBJ1-1): NAGVMQNPRHLVRRRGQEARLRCSPMKGHSHVYWYRQLPEEGLKFMVYLQKENIIDESGMPKERFSAEFPKEGPSILRIQQVVRGDSAAYFCASSPPDPDRATEAFFGQGTRLTVV.

The chain is built from TRBV4-1 and TRBJ1-2; TRBD1 matches at 7 bases. The CDR3 consists of 15 residues. The V gene end was trimmed by 5 bases and the J gene end by 4 bases; junction bases not matched to a gene: 10. Germline CDR1 is MGHRA and CDR2 is YSYEKL. CDR3 in DNA: TGCGCCAGCAGCGACCGACAGGGCTTAAGCTATGGCTACACCTTC. It translates to CASSDRQGLSYGYTF.

The gene calls are TRBV10-1 and TRBJ1-5; D gene unclear. The CDR3 length is 15 residues. V was cut by 1 base and J by 4 bases, with 11 bases left in between. Germline lookup yields CDR1 WNHNN and CDR2 SYGVQD (reference sequence). Here the CDR3 DNA reads TGCGCCAGCAGTGAGTGGGCCCCCTCAAATCAGCCCCAGCATTTT. It translates to CASSEWAPSNQPQHF.

The chain links TRBV5-4 to TRBJ2-7; tentatively, D is TRBD2 (5 bases). This CDR3 has 15 residues. Germline loops: CDR1 SGHNT, CDR2 YYREEE (reference sequence). The V end lost 6 bases, the J end lost 1 base, and 17 bases lay between the germline ends. CDR3 coding DNA: TGTGCCAGCACATCTCAGGACGGGAAATCCTACGAGCAGTACTTC. Translated: CASTSQDGKSYEQYF.

The rearrangement links TRBV5-5 to TRBJ2-5; a weak D match, TRBD1 (6 bases). Germline V gene data show CDR1 as SGHKS and CDR2 as YYEKEE (reference sequence). The CDR3 spans 16 residues. With 0 bases removed from V and 7 bases from J, the gap between germline ends came to 19 bases. CDR3 in DNA: TGTGCCAGCAGCTTGGCCGAAGGACAGAAACGGGGGACCCAGTACTTC. This translates into CASSLAEGQKRGTQYF.

CDR3 region: CASSQDPASGPLNEQFF. The CDR3, as DNA: TGCGCCAGCAGCCAAGATCCCGCTAGCGGACCTCTCAATGAGCAGTTCTTC. This chain connects TRBV4-1 to TRBJ2-1; 7 positions match TRBD2. This CDR3 region has 17 residues. V trimming: 0 bases; J trimming: 6 bases; junction bases outside the gene matches: 11. Germline lookup yields CDR1 MGHRA and CDR2 YSYEKL.

The CDR3 here is CASSPLQTGGVGYRYGYTF. The CDR3 DNA follows: TGTGCCAGCAGCCCACTCCAAACAGGGGGCGTAGGTTATCGCTATGGCTACACCTTC. The chain recombines TRBV7-9 with TRBJ1-2, with 9 bases matching TRBD1. The CDR3 covers 19 residues. With 5 bases clipped from V and 4 bases from J, the junction kept 20 bases outside the gene matches. Germline assignment: CDR1 SEHNR and CDR2 FQNEAQ (reference sequence).

The rearrangement links TRBV5-8 to TRBJ2-7; 7 bases match TRBD2. The CDR3 is 16 amino acids. V lost 4 bases and J lost 3; bases outside the gene matches: 13. The germline V gene has CDR1 SGHTS and CDR2 YDEGEE. The CDR3 bases are TGTGCCAGCAGCGCCAACCCTAGCGGTCGGTTCTACGAGCAGTACTTC. As protein: CASSANPSGRFYEQYF.

The rearrangement joins TRBV7-2 to TRBJ2-7; 10 bases are shared with TRBD2. Trimming removed 5 bases from V and 3 bases from J; junction bases left unmatched: 10. This CDR3 is built from 16 residues. Germline V CDR1 and CDR2: SGHTA, FQGNSA. CDR3 coding DNA: TGTGCCAGCAGCCCCCGGGTAGCGGGGGGTTTCTACGAGCAGTACTTC. This translates into CASSPRVAGGFYEQYF.

The chain is built from TRBV4-3 and TRBJ2-1; 11 bases match TRBD1. This CDR3 comprises 16 residues. After removal of 0 bases from V and 7 bases from J, the junction contained 5 bases not matched to a gene. Per germline, CDR1 LGHNA and CDR2 YSLEER. The CDR3 sequence is CASSQDRTGGGNEQFF. Written as DNA, the CDR3 is TGCGCCAGCAGCCAAGATAGGACAGGGGGCGGGAATGAGCAGTTCTTC.

This chain's CDR3 is CASSLGQDEAFF. The CDR3 coding sequence is TGTGCCAGCAGCTTGGGGCAGGATGAAGCTTTCTTT. The rearrangement joins TRBV5-6 to TRBJ1-1; no reliable D call. The CDR3 loop spans 12 amino acids. CDR1 is SGHDT, CDR2 YYEEEE, per germline. V lost 0 bases to trimming and J lost 7 bases, with 7 bases between them.

There are a few counts of this clone. CDR3 sequence: CASSQVTSGNTEAFF. CDR3 coding DNA: TGTGCCAGCAGCCAAGTGACCTCAGGGAACACTGAAGCTTTCTTT. This chain links TRBV4-2 with TRBJ1-1; no clear D gene. The germline V gene has CDR1 LGHNA and CDR2 YNFKEQ. This CDR3 is built from 15 residues. Trimming left V 1 base short and J 1 base short, with 10 bases between.

The chain uses TRBV7-2 and TRBJ2-7; TRBD2 aligns across 9 bases. Trimming cost V 1 base and J 7 bases; bases outside gene matches: 8. Germline V lookup: CDR1 SGHTA, CDR2 FQGNSA. There are 15 residues in the CDR3. CDR3 region: CASSLVGGRAREQYF. Written as DNA, the CDR3 is TGTGCCAGCAGCTTAGTTGGCGGGAGGGCCCGGGAGCAGTACTTC.

The sample holds many counts of this clone. The chain uses TRBV5-1 and TRBJ1-1; TRBD1 might be the D (5 bases). The germline V gene has CDR1 SGHRS and CDR2 YFSETQ. The CDR3 has 14 amino acids. V was pared by 0 bases and J by 3 bases, with 9 bases between. In DNA form, the CDR3 reads TGCGCCAGCAGCTTGGGGGCAGGGCACACTGAAGCTTTCTTT. This codes for CASSLGAGHTEAFF.

The V call is TRBV4-2, the J call TRBJ1-2; no clear D. The CDR3 sequence is 17 residues long. From germline, CDR1 is LGHNA and CDR2 YNFKEQ. The V and J ends lost 0 bases and 6 bases respectively, with 20 bases between them. CDR3: CASSQDSGGIRLDGYTF. The CDR3 DNA reads TGTGCCAGCAGCCAAGATTCGGGCGGGATTCGGCTTGATGGCTACACCTTC.

The chain uses TRBV29-1 and TRBJ1-4; D unclear. Germline V gives CDR1 SQVTM, CDR2 ANQGSEA. The CDR3 runs to 14 residues. Trimming shortened V by 0 bases and J by 7 bases, and 12 bases separated the two germline ends. The CDR3 spells CSVEDSGNGEKLFF. CDR3 DNA sequence: TGCAGCGTTGAAGATTCGGGGAACGGTGAAAAACTGTTTTTT.

This chain links TRBV7-3 with TRBJ2-2; a possible D gene is TRBD2 (5 bases). This CDR3 region has 15 residues. Trimming stripped 1 base from V and 2 bases from J, with 8 bases between. Germline lookup yields CDR1 SGHTA and CDR2 FQGTGA. The CDR3 DNA is TGTGCCAGCAGCTTAAACAGCGGAAACACCGGGGAGCTGTTTTTT. Its translation: CASSLNSGNTGELFF. The full variable domain, its missing parts supplied by reference TRBV7-3 and TRBJ2-2, is GAGVSQTPSNKVTEKGKYVELRCDPISGHTALYWYRQSLGQGPEFLIYFQGTGAADDSGLPNDRFFAVRPEGSVSTLKIQRTERGDSAVYLCASSLNSGNTGELFFGEGSRLTVL.